Listed here are 20 T cell receptor beta chains from one sample, sequenced in a study of blood T cell repertoires in COVID-19. The method was immunoSEQ multiplex PCR; TCRdb's version includes in-frame clones alone and lacks a portion of them. The table records around 300,000 clones, more than 75% of them present only once. Sequenced material: PBMCs or T cells enriched from blood (not recorded which). These receptors all stem from a woman aged 30 to 39 who had recovered from COVID-19.

This rearrangement joins TRBV15 to TRBJ1-2, with 7 positions matching TRBD1. Germline V gene data show CDR1 as LNHNV and CDR2 as YYDKDF (reference sequence). J lost 5 bases, V lost 0 bases, and 6 bases had no gene match. This CDR3 region has 15 residues. CDR3 residues: CATSRDRQGPYGYTF. CDR3 DNA: TGTGCCACCAGCAGAGACCGACAGGGACCGTATGGCTACACCTTC.

The rearrangement joins TRBV5-8 to TRBJ2-3, with 14 bases lining up with TRBD2. This CDR3 contains 17 residues. Germline-derived CDR1 and CDR2 are SGHTS and YDEGEE. Losses at the gene ends were 2 bases for V and 6 bases for J; bases not matched to a gene: 8. The DNA of the CDR3 is TGTGCCAGCAGCTTCCCGACTAGCGGGGGGGCGTGGGATACGCAGTATTTT. Protein: CASSFPTSGGAWDTQYF.

A few counts support this clone. Different DNA sequences within this sample yield the same CDR3. The chain recombines TRBV28 with TRBJ1-2; possibly TRBD1 for D (5 bases). Germline CDR1 and CDR2: MDHEN and SYDVKM. The CDR3 is made up of 12 amino acids. The V and J ends lost 8 bases and 5 bases respectively, with 12 bases between them. This CDR3 reads CASRTGGYGYTF. The CDR3 DNA reads TGTGCCAGCCGGACTGGGGGGTATGGCTACACCTTC.

The CDR3 coding sequence is TGTGCCAGCAGTCAGGACAGTAACTCTGGAAACACCATATATTTT. Translating gives CASSQDSNSGNTIYF. V is TRBV6-2 or TRBV6-3 and J is TRBJ1-3; D may be TRBD1 (6 bases). CDR1 and CDR2 from the germline V gene are MNHEY and SVGEGT. Between the trimmed V and J ends, which lost 5 bases and 0 bases, there was a span of 11 bases. The CDR3 is 15 residues long.

The chain employs TRBV2 and TRBJ1-2; no firm D call. V shed 4 bases and J shed 8 bases, with 14 bases lying between them. Looked up from germline, CDR1 is SNHLY and CDR2 is FYNNEI. The CDR3 loop spans 13 amino acids. The CDR3 DNA sequence: TGTGCCAGCAGTGGACAAGTCCGATGGGGCTACACCTTC. As protein: CASSGQVRWGYTF.

The J gene is TRBJ2-1, the V gene TRBV1; the D call in the table, TRBD2, was not verified against the DNA. TRBV1 is annotated as a pseudogene. The CDR3 has 16 residues. DNA of the CDR3: TGCACCAGCAGCCTCTTAGCGGGGAGCTCCTACAATGAGCAGTTCTTC. The encoded protein is CTSSLLAGSSYNEQFF.

This chain joins TRBV19 and TRBJ2-3; D is perhaps TRBD2 (6 bases). This CDR3 region has 15 residues. Germline-derived CDR1 and CDR2 are LNHDA and SQIVND (reference sequence). The ends were cut back, 3 bases at V and 5 bases at J, with 15 bases in the middle. In nucleotides, the CDR3 is TGTGCCAGTAGTATTGGGGGGACTCCGGGAGATACGCAGTATTTT. It translates to CASSIGGTPGDTQYF.

The CDR3, as DNA: TGTGCCAGCAGTTTTGAGGGCTACGAGCAGTACTTC. This encodes CASSFEGYEQYF. The chain has TRBV6-2 or TRBV6-3 and TRBJ2-7, with D possibly being TRBD2 (5 bases). CDR1 MNHEY and CDR2 SVGEGT come from the germline V gene. Deletions cut 4 bases from V and 3 bases from J, with 7 bases between. The CDR3 covers 12 residues.

In the case of this clone: One end of the junction varies from germline; a read error may be responsible. J is TRBJ1-4 and V is TRBV4-3, with D perhaps matching TRBD1 (5 bases). This CDR3 has 15 residues. Germline V lookup: CDR1 LGHNA, CDR2 YSLEER. The CDR3 loop reads CASSHTGATDEKLFF. CDR3 DNA sequence: TGCGCCAGCAGCCATACAGGCGCAACTGATGAAAAACTGTTTTTT.

The CDR3 nucleotides are TGCGCCAGCAGCTTGCCTAGCGGGGGGGCCCAAGAGACCCAGTACTTC. Its translation: CASSLPSGGAQETQYF. The chain recombines TRBV5-1 with TRBJ2-5; 12 positions match TRBD2. The germline V gene encodes CDR1 SGHRS and CDR2 YFSETQ. This CDR3 spans 16 amino acids. V was clipped by 1 base and J by 1 base; unmatched bases: 2.

The chain combines TRBV6-9 with TRBJ2-3, with TRBD1 as a possible D gene (5 bases). V was shortened by 4 bases and J by 3 bases, with 14 bases between the two germline ends. CDR1 and CDR2 (germline): MNHGY, SVAAGI. The CDR3 extends over 15 amino acids. CDR3 protein: CASSSTATRTDTQYF. The CDR3 nucleotides read TGTGCCAGCAGTTCGACAGCCACAAGGACAGATACGCAGTATTTT.

This chain joins TRBV20-1 and TRBJ1-5; D might be TRBD1 (5 bases). The length of the CDR3 is 10 residues. V was trimmed by 8 bases and J by 7 bases, leaving 9 bases between them. Germline V gives CDR1 DFQATT, CDR2 SNEGSKA (reference sequence). The CDR3 nucleotides read TGCAGTTTGGGGGGACAGCCCCAGCATTTT. It is translated as CSLGGQPQHF.

The chain links TRBV10-2 to TRBJ1-6, with TRBD1 identical over 12 bases. CDR1 is WSHSY and CDR2 is SAAADI in the germline V gene. With V trimmed by 6 bases and J by 7 bases, 7 bases remained unmatched. The CDR3 runs to 16 residues. In DNA, the CDR3 is TGCGCCAGCAGGTCGGGGACAGGGGGCAGGAATTCACCCCTCCACTTT. Translated: CASRSGTGGRNSPLHF.

This clone was seen a single time. The rearrangement uses TRBV12-3 or TRBV12-4 and TRBJ1-1, with D perhaps matching TRBD1 (5 bases). There are 12 residues in the CDR3. V lost 11 bases and J lost 4, with 14 bases in between. Here the CDR3 reads CASKRGGTEAFF. Written as DNA, the CDR3 is TGTGCCTCAAAAAGGGGAGGCACTGAAGCTTTCTTT.

The chain combines TRBV6-5 with TRBJ1-1, with D tentatively TRBD1 (5 bases). Looked up from germline, CDR1 is MNHEY and CDR2 is SVGAGI. The CDR3 contains 15 residues. V lost 2 bases and J 1 base, leaving 11 bases between the germline ends. CDR3 region: CASSYPGHGNTEAFF. CDR3 nucleotides: TGTGCCAGCAGTTACCCTGGACATGGGAACACTGAAGCTTTCTTT.

This clone has only one observation. The chain uses TRBV7-2 and TRBJ2-5; TRBD1 matches 7 bases. The CDR3 is 13 amino acids. CDR1 is SGHTA and CDR2 is FQGNSA in the germline V gene. V dropped 7 bases and J dropped 5; count of bases not matched to a gene: 7. For the CDR3, the DNA is TGTGCCAGCACCGACAGGGTGAGGGAGACCCAGTACTTC. Translation: CASTDRVRETQYF.

This clone was detected only a few times. Germline is not matched at one junction end, which may reflect a read error. The V and J genes are TRBV9 and TRBJ2-1; D is ambiguous. Germline V gene data show CDR1 as SGDLS and CDR2 as YYNGEE. This CDR3 region has 13 residues. CDR3 DNA: TGTGCCAGCAGCGTAGAAAGTTCTAGAAGTCTGATCTTC. This translates into CASSVESSRSLIF.

The chain links TRBV5-4 to TRBJ2-1; D perhaps matches TRBD2 (5 bases). CDR3 length: 18 residues. Deletions cut 5 bases from V and 0 bases from J, with 21 bases between. In germline, CDR1 is SGHNT, CDR2 YYREEE (reference sequence). CDR3 sequence (DNA): TGTGCCAGCAGGCCTGAACCCCATAGCGCCAGCTCCTACAATGAGCAGTTCTTC. Translation: CASRPEPHSASSYNEQFF.

This chain connects TRBV11-3 to TRBJ2-1; TRBD2 might be the D (5 bases). The CDR3 runs 16 residues. Per germline, CDR1 SGHNT and CDR2 YENEEA. Trimming shortened V by 1 base and J by 3 bases, and 13 bases separated the two germline ends. The DNA for the CDR3 is TGTGCCAGCAGCTTAGGTGCTAGCCCGGGCTACAATGAGCAGTTCTTC. It encodes CASSLGASPGYNEQFF.

The chain carries TRBV5-6 and TRBJ1-2; maybe TRBD1 (5 bases). This CDR3 spans 13 amino acids. The V end was cut by 6 bases, the J end by 6 bases, with 15 bases between. Germline V gives CDR1 SGHDT, CDR2 YYEEEE. The CDR3 DNA sequence: TGTGCCAGCATCCTCCAAGGACATGATGGCTACACCTTC. This gives the protein CASILQGHDGYTF.